Listed below are T cell receptor beta chains from one sample, sequenced in a study of Ad26.COV2.S vaccination and SARS-CoV-2 variants. Sequenced by immunoSEQ multiplex PCR; TCRdb stores in-frame clones only, minus some. The table records over 400,000 clones, 80% to 95% of them present only once. The sample in question was peripheral blood, obtained in a trial of Ad26.COV2.S vaccine versus placebo. The receptors come from a person aged 18-65 years who received the Ad26.COV2.S COVID-19 vaccine or a placebo. CDR3s include the opening cysteine and the closing phenylalanine or tryptophan. The D gene is left open where the match is weak. Clone size is stated in some rows and not others, as once, few, many or a class when expanded.

d_gene: .
j_gene: TRBJ1-3
v_gene: TRBV6-2/TRBV6-3
abundance: .
CDR3nt: TGTGCCAGCAGTACCGGCGGACGGAGCTCTGGAAACACCATATATTTT
CDR3aa: CASSTGGRSSGNTIYF

d_gene: .
j_gene: TRBJ2-1
v_gene: TRBV20-1
abundance: .
CDR3nt: TGCAGTGCTAGTGATCCCCCAGTGAATGAGCAGTTCTTC
CDR3aa: CSASDPPVNEQFF

d_gene: .
j_gene: TRBJ2-5
v_gene: TRBV7-3
abundance: .
CDR3nt: TGTGCCAGCAGCATGCGGGGAGGCCTTGTGGAGACCCAGTACTTC
CDR3aa: CASSMRGGLVETQYF

d_gene: .
j_gene: TRBJ1-2
v_gene: TRBV9
abundance: .
CDR3nt: TGTGCCAGCAGCGTGGGGGGTATTCATGGCTACACCTTC
CDR3aa: CASSVGGIHGYTF

d_gene: .
j_gene: TRBJ2-1
v_gene: TRBV12-3/TRBV12-4
abundance: .
CDR3nt: TGTGCCAGCAGTCCCCCACGTGAGCAGTTCTTC
CDR3aa: CASSPPREQFF

d_gene: .
j_gene: TRBJ2-3
v_gene: TRBV18
abundance: once
CDR3nt: TGTGCCAGCTCACCACGGGCAGGTGGGGGCACAGATACGCAGTATTTT
CDR3aa: CASSPRAGGGTDTQYF

d_gene: TRBD2
j_gene: TRBJ2-1
v_gene: TRBV4-3
abundance: few
CDR3nt: TGCGCCAGCAGCCAAGGGGGTAGCGGGGTCTACAATGAGCAGTTCTTC
CDR3aa: CASSQGGSGVYNEQFF

d_gene: .
j_gene: TRBJ1-4
v_gene: TRBV7-9
abundance: .
CDR3nt: TGTGCCAGCAGCTCGGGGGTGGGAGAAAAACTGTTTTTT
CDR3aa: CASSSGVGEKLFF

d_gene: TRBD2
j_gene: TRBJ2-7
v_gene: TRBV7-2
abundance: once
CDR3nt: TGTGCCAGCAGCTTGACGGGACTAGCGGGAGACTATTTCTACGAGCAGTACTTC
CDR3aa: CASSLTGLAGDYFYEQYF

d_gene: TRBD1
j_gene: TRBJ2-7
v_gene: TRBV4-1
abundance: .
CDR3nt: TGCGCCAGCAGCCACGGACAGGGGCCCTACGAGCAGTACTTC
CDR3aa: CASSHGQGPYEQYF

d_gene: .
j_gene: TRBJ1-1
v_gene: TRBV2
abundance: .
CDR3nt: TGTGCCACCCACGAGAAGGCGAGGAACACTGAAGCTTTCTTT
CDR3aa: CATHEKARNTEAFF

d_gene: TRBD1
j_gene: TRBJ2-1
v_gene: TRBV7-3
abundance: .
CDR3nt: TGTGCCAGCAGCTTGTCGTCAGGGGGCGTCTACAATGAGCAGTTCTTC
CDR3aa: CASSLSSGGVYNEQFF

d_gene: .
j_gene: TRBJ2-7
v_gene: TRBV7-2
abundance: .
CDR3nt: TGTGCCAGCAGCTTAGATACCGGGTCCTACGAGCAGTACTTC
CDR3aa: CASSLDTGSYEQYF

d_gene: TRBD2
j_gene: TRBJ2-5
v_gene: TRBV7-3
abundance: .
CDR3nt: TGTGCCAGCAGCCCCCTAGCGACCGGGAGGGAGACCCAGTACTTC
CDR3aa: CASSPLATGRETQYF

d_gene: .
j_gene: TRBJ2-7
v_gene: TRBV6-5
abundance: .
CDR3nt: TGTGCCAGTAGACATTCCTCCTACGAGCAGTACTTC
CDR3aa: CASRHSSYEQYF

d_gene: .
j_gene: TRBJ1-5
v_gene: TRBV19
abundance: .
CDR3nt: TGTGCCAGTAGTGAGGTGCAGGGTCTCGGTCAGCCCCAGCATTTT
CDR3aa: CASSEVQGLGQPQHF

d_gene: TRBD2
j_gene: TRBJ2-1
v_gene: TRBV27
abundance: .
CDR3nt: TGTGCCAGCAGTAGTAGCGGGAGTAGTGATGAGCAGTTCTTC
CDR3aa: CASSSSGSSDEQFF

d_gene: TRBD1
j_gene: TRBJ2-2
v_gene: TRBV3-1/TRBV3-2
abundance: .
CDR3nt: TGTGCCAGCAGCAGTATTACAGGGGGCAACACCGGGGAGCTGTTTTTT
CDR3aa: CASSSITGGNTGELFF

d_gene: .
j_gene: TRBJ2-2
v_gene: TRBV27
abundance: .
CDR3nt: TGTGCCAGCAATCGGGGAAACACCGGGGAGCTGTTTTTT
CDR3aa: CASNRGNTGELFF

d_gene: .
j_gene: TRBJ2-7
v_gene: TRBV6-2/TRBV6-3
abundance: .
CDR3nt: TGTGCCAGCAGTTACGGGCACCTCTACGAGCAGTACTTC
CDR3aa: CASSYGHLYEQYF

d_gene: .
j_gene: TRBJ2-6
v_gene: TRBV4-1
abundance: .
CDR3nt: TGCGCCAGCAGCCAAGATGACCAGTCTGGGGCCAACGTCCTGACTTTC
CDR3aa: CASSQDDQSGANVLTF

d_gene: TRBD1
j_gene: TRBJ1-2
v_gene: TRBV19
abundance: .
CDR3nt: TGTGCCAGTAGTCCCGACAGGGGGCACGGTGGCTACACCTTC
CDR3aa: CASSPDRGHGGYTF

d_gene: TRBD2
j_gene: TRBJ2-5
v_gene: TRBV19
abundance: .
CDR3nt: TGTGCCAGTAGTGTAACTAGCGGGGAGGGGTCCCAAGAGACCCAGTACTTC
CDR3aa: CASSVTSGEGSQETQYF

d_gene: .
j_gene: TRBJ2-3
v_gene: TRBV14
abundance: .
CDR3nt: TGTGCCAGCAGCCAAGGGCAGACAGATACGCAGTATTTT
CDR3aa: CASSQGQTDTQYF

d_gene: .
j_gene: TRBJ2-7
v_gene: TRBV12-3/TRBV12-4
abundance: .
CDR3nt: TGTGCCAGCAGTTTAGTGGGGGCCGAGGAGCAGTACTTC
CDR3aa: CASSLVGAEEQYF

d_gene: .
j_gene: TRBJ2-5
v_gene: TRBV12-3/TRBV12-4
abundance: once
CDR3nt: TGTGCCAGCAGTGAGTGGAACCAAGAGACCCAGTACTTC
CDR3aa: CASSEWNQETQYF

d_gene: TRBD2
j_gene: TRBJ2-5
v_gene: TRBV5-1
abundance: .
CDR3nt: TGCGCCAGCCAGCGGGATATGCGGGAGACCCAGTACTTC
CDR3aa: CASQRDMRETQYF

d_gene: TRBD1
j_gene: TRBJ1-5
v_gene: TRBV28
abundance: .
CDR3nt: TGTGCCAGCAGTTACATCCGGGACAGGGATGATGGCAATCAGCCCCAGCATTTT
CDR3aa: CASSYIRDRDDGNQPQHF

d_gene: .
j_gene: TRBJ2-7
v_gene: TRBV6-5
abundance: .
CDR3nt: TGTGCCAGCAGTCGACCGGGACTTTACTCCGAGCAGTACTTC
CDR3aa: CASSRPGLYSEQYF

d_gene: .
j_gene: TRBJ1-5
v_gene: TRBV27
abundance: .
CDR3nt: TGTGCCAGCAGCTTAGGGAGCAATCAGCCCCAGCATTTT
CDR3aa: CASSLGSNQPQHF

d_gene: .
j_gene: TRBJ1-2
v_gene: TRBV29-1
abundance: .
CDR3nt: TGCAGCGTTGAGGGCAGAAGAGATGGCTACACCTTC
CDR3aa: CSVEGRRDGYTF

d_gene: .
j_gene: TRBJ2-5
v_gene: TRBV28
abundance: .
CDR3nt: TGTGCCAGCAGCCTGAAAGAGACCCAGTACTTC
CDR3aa: CASSLKETQYF

d_gene: TRBD2
j_gene: TRBJ2-1
v_gene: TRBV15
abundance: .
CDR3nt: TGTGCCACCAGCGGACCAAGCGGGAGGGAATACAATGAGCAGTTCTTC
CDR3aa: CATSGPSGREYNEQFF

d_gene: TRBD1
j_gene: TRBJ2-1
v_gene: TRBV9
abundance: .
CDR3nt: TGTGCCAGCAGCCCACGGACAGGCCTCTCCTACAATGAGCAGTTCTTC
CDR3aa: CASSPRTGLSYNEQFF

d_gene: .
j_gene: TRBJ2-1
v_gene: TRBV30
abundance: .
CDR3nt: TGTGCCTGGAGTGTACCGGGCTATGAGCAGTTCTTC
CDR3aa: CAWSVPGYEQFF

d_gene: TRBD2
j_gene: TRBJ2-7
v_gene: TRBV5-1
abundance: once
CDR3nt: TGCGCCAGCAGCTTCCTAGCGGGAGGCCACGAGCAGTACTTC
CDR3aa: CASSFLAGGHEQYF

d_gene: .
j_gene: TRBJ2-2
v_gene: TRBV30
abundance: .
CDR3nt: TGTGCCTGGAACCCTCTTATGTCCGGGGAGCTGTTTTTT
CDR3aa: CAWNPLMSGELFF